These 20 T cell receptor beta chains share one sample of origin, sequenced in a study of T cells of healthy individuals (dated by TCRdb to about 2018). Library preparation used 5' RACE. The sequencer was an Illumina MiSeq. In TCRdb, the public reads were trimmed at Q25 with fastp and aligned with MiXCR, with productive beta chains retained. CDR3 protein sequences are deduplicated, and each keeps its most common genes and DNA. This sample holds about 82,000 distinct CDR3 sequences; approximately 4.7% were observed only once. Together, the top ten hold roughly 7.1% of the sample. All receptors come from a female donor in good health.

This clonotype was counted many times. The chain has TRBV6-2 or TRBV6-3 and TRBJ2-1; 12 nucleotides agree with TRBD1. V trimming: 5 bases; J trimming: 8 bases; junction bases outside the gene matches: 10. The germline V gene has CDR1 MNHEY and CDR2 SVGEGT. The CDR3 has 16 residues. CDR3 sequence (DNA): TGTGCCAGCAGTGACGCCGGGACAGGGGGCAGGGATGAGCAGTTCTTC. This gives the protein CASSDAGTGGRDEQFF.

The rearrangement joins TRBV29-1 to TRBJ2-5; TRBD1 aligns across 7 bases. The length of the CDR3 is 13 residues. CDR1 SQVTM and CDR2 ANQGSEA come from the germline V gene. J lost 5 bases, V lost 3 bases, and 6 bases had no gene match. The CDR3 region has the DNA TGCAGCGTTGATGAGGGGGCGAGTGAGACCCAGTACTTC. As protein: CSVDEGASETQYF.

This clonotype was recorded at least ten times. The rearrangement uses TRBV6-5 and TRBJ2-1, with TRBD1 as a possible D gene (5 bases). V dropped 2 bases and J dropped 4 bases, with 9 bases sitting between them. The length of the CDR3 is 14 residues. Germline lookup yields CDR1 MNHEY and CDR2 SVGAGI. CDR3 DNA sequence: TGTGCCAGCAGTTACGTAGACAGATACAATGAGCAGTTCTTC. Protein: CASSYVDRYNEQFF.

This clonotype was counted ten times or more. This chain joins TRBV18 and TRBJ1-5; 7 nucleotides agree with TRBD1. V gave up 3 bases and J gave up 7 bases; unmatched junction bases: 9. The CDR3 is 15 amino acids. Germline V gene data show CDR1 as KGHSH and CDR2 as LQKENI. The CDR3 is CASSPDQGDSQPQHF. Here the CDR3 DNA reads TGTGCCAGCTCACCCGACCAAGGGGACAGCCAGCCCCAGCATTTT.

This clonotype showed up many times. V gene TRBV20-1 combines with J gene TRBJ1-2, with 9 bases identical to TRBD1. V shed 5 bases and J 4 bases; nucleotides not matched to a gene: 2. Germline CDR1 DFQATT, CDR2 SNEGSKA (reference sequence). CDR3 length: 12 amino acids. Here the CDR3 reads CSAQGQGYGYTF. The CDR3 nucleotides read TGCAGTGCTCAGGGACAGGGCTATGGCTACACCTTC.

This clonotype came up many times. CDR3 in amino acids: CASSQDSVNEQFF. The DNA for the CDR3 is TGCGCCAGCAGCCAAGATTCGGTAAATGAGCAGTTCTTC. The chain is built from TRBV4-3 and TRBJ2-1; no clear D. CDR3 size: 13 residues. V was pared by 0 bases and J by 7 bases, with 7 bases between. Germline-derived CDR1 and CDR2 are LGHNA and YSLEER.

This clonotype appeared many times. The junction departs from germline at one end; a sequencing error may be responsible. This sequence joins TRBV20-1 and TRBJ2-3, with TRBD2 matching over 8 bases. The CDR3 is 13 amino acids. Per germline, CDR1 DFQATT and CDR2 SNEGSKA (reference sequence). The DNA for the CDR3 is TGCAGTGCCAGAGCGGGAGTCACAGATACGCAGTATTTT. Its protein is CSARAGVTDTQYF.

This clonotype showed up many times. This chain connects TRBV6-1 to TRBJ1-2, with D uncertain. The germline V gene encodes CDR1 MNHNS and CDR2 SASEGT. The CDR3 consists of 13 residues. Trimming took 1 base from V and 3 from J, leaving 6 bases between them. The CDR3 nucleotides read TGTGCCAGCAGTGAAGGGAGAGACTATGGCTACACCTTC. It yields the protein CASSEGRDYGYTF.

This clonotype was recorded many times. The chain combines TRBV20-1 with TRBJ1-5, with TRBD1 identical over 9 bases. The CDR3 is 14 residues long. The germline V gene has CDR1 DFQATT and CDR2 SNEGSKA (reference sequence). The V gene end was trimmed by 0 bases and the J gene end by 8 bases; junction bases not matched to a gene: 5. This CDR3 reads CSARDTGGWEPQHF. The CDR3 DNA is TGCAGTGCTAGAGATACAGGGGGCTGGGAGCCCCAGCATTTT.

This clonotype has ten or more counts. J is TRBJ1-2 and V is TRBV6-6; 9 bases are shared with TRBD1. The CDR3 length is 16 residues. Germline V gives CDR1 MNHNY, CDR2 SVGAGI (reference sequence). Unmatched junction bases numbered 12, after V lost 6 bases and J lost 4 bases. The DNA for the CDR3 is TGTGCCAGCAGCCTACTCCCCGGACAGGGGACCTATGGCTACACCTTC. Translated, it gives CASSLLPGQGTYGYTF.

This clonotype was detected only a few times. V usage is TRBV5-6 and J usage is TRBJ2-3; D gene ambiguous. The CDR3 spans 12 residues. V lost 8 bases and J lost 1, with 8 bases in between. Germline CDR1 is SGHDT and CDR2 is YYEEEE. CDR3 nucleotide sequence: TGTGCCAGTCTCCTAGGCACAGATACGCAGTATTTT. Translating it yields CASLLGTDTQYF. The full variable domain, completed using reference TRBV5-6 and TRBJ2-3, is DAGVTQSPTHLIKTRGQQVTLRCSPKSGHDTVSWYQQALGQGPQFIFQYYEEEERQRGNFPDRFSGHQFPNYSSELNVNALLLGDSALYLCASLLGTDTQYFGPGTRLTVL.

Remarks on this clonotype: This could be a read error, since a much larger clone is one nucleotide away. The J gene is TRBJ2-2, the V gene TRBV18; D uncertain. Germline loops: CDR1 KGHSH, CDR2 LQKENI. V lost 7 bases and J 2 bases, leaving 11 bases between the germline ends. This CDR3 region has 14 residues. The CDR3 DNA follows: TGTGCCAGCTTTATCGGGCCTAACACCGGGGAGCTGTTTTTT. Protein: CASFIGPNTGELFF.

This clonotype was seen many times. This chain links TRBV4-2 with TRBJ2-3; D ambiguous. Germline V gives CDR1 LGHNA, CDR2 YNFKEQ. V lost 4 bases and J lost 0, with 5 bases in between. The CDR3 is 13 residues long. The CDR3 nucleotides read TGTGCCAGCAGCCCGACTAGCACAGATACGCAGTATTTT. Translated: CASSPTSTDTQYF.

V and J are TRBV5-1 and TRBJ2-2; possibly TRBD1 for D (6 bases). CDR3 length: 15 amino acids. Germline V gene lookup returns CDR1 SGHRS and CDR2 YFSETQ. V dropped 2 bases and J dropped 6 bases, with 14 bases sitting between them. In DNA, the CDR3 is TGCGCCAGCAGCTTTGGGGACAATCACCCCGGGGAGCTGTTTTTT. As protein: CASSFGDNHPGELFF.

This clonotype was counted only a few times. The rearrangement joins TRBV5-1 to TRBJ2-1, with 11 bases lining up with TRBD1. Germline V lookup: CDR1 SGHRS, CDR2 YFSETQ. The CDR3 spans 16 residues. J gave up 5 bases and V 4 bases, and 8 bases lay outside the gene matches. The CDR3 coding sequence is TGCGCCAGCAGCCTGCAGGGGACAGGGGGGCACAATGAGCAGTTCTTC. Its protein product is CASSLQGTGGHNEQFF.

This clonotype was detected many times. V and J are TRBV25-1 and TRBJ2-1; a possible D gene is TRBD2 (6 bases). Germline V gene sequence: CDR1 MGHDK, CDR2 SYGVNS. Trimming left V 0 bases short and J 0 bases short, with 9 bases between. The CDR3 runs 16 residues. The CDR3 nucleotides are TGTGCCAGCAGTGAATATGTCGGGGGCTCCTACAATGAGCAGTTCTTC. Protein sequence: CASSEYVGGSYNEQFF.

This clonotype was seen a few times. CDR3 in DNA: TGCGCCAGCAGCTTCGGCAGGGACGGCTACACCTTC. It encodes CASSFGRDGYTF. J is TRBJ1-2 and V is TRBV5-1; TRBD1 is a possible D gene (5 bases). V was clipped by 2 bases and J by 8 bases, with 10 bases between them. The CDR3 has 12 amino acids. Germline values: CDR1 SGHRS, CDR2 YFSETQ.

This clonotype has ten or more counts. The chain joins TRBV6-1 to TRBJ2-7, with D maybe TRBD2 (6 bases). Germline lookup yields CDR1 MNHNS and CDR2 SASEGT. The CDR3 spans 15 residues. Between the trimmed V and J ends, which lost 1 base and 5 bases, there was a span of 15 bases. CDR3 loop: CASSEEEGAGNEQYF. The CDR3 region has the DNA TGTGCCAGCAGTGAAGAAGAGGGCGCGGGGAACGAGCAGTACTTC.

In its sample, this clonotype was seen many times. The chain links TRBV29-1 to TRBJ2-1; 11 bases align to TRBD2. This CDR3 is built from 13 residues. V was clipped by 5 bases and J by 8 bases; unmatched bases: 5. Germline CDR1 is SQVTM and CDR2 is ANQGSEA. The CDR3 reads CSVTSGSSHEQFF. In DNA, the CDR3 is TGCAGCGTTACTAGCGGGAGCTCACATGAGCAGTTCTTC.

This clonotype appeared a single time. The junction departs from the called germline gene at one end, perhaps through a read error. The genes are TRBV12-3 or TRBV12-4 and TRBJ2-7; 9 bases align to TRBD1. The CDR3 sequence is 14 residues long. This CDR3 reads CVSSLTGGTYEQYF. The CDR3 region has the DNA TGTGTCAGCAGTTTGACAGGGGGTACCTACGAGCAGTACTTC.